This TCR beta chain was sequenced in a study of shared clonotypes between healthy human individuals. This clone was observed once. Assay: immunoSEQ multiplex PCR; the TCRdb copy retains only in-frame clones and omits some. The sample yields some 1,100,000 clones, around 82% seen once. Trimming left V 8 bases short and J 3 bases short, with 13 bases between. Germline CDR1 is SNHLY and CDR2 is FYNNEI. CDR3 length: 13 residues. V and J are TRBV2 and TRBJ1-1; D remains ambiguous. The TCR sequence derives from a young man in good health. Some clones in this sample may be carry-over from other donors' samples. The sequencing sample was made of memory CD4+ T cells from PBMCs. Subset of the sample: CD45RA-negative fraction. The CDR3 DNA reads as TGTGCCAGCCGGACCGGAAGGGACACTGAAGCTTTCTTT. It encodes CASRTGRDTEAFF.